Listed below are T cell receptor beta chains from one sample, sequenced in a study of blood T cell repertoires in COVID-19. TCRdb's table, derived via immunoSEQ multiplex PCR, lists solely in-frame clones and lacks some. The table lists roughly 38,000 clones, more than 85% of them singletons. Input material: peripheral blood. Source of these receptors: a man between 50 and 59 years old in a cohort sampled during active COVID-19. The CDR3 runs from the conserved cysteine through the conserved F or W. A D gene is named only where the DNA matches it firmly. Size values are once, few and many counts, or a class for expanded clones, and some rows have none.

TRBJ1-2,13,NA,TRBD1,TRBV5-1,TGCGCCAGCAGTCAGGACAGGGGGCTTCACTACACCTTC,CASSQDRGLHYTF
TRBJ1-3,13,few,TRBD1,TRBV7-9,TGTGCCAGCAGCGAGGGACAGGGAAACACCATATATTTT,CASSEGQGNTIYF
TRBJ2-7,14,NA,TRBD2,TRBV7-3,TGTGCCAGCAGCGTACTAGCGGAACTCTACGAGCAGTACTTC,CASSVLAELYEQYF
TRBJ1-2,12,few,NA,TRBV29-1,TGCAGCGTTGAAGATTCAGGGTATGGCTACACCTTC,CSVEDSGYGYTF
TRBJ1-1,14,NA,NA,TRBV16,TGTGCCAGCAGGCCAGGCAATCCCTACACTGAAGCTTTCTTT,CASRPGNPYTEAFF
TRBJ2-5,15,NA,TRBD1,TRBV19,TGTGCCAGTACCGAGACAGGGGGACCCCAAGAGACCCAGTACTTC,CASTETGGPQETQYF
TRBJ2-1,13,NA,TRBD2,TRBV25-1,TGTGCCAGCAGTGAATGGGGGGGCAATGAGCAGTTCTTC,CASSEWGGNEQFF
TRBJ2-7,15,NA,TRBD2,TRBV7-9,TGTGCCAGCAGCTTAACCGCGGGGGGGCCCTACGAGCAGTACTTC,CASSLTAGGPYEQYF
TRBJ2-3,15,NA,NA,TRBV6-5,TGTGCCAGCAGCCCCGGACTTTCTAGCACAGATACGCAGTATTTT,CASSPGLSSTDTQYF
TRBJ2-5,15,NA,NA,TRBV7-2,TGTGCCAGCAGCTCCGACGGGACTCTACAAGAGACCCAGTACTTC,CASSSDGTLQETQYF
TRBJ2-6,16,few,NA,TRBV9,TGTGCCAGCAGCGTAGGGTCACAGTCTGGGGCCAACGTCCTGACTTTC,CASSVGSQSGANVLTF
TRBJ1-6,16,once,NA,TRBV24-1,TGTGCCACCAGTCTCGGAGGAGGGTCGTTAGGTTCACCCCTCCACTTT,CATSLGGGSLGSPLHF
TRBJ2-1,17,NA,NA,TRBV5-1,TGCGCCAGCAGCTCACCCTTGATGGGGGGTCCAAACAATGAGCAGTTCTTC,CASSSPLMGGPNNEQFF
TRBJ2-5,14,NA,NA,TRBV10-2,TGCGCCAGCAGTAGTACTAGCCTCGGAGAGACCCAGTACTTC,CASSSTSLGETQYF
TRBJ1-2,15,NA,NA,TRBV12-5,TGTGCTAGTGGTTTGGTCAGGGTAGCTAACTATGGCTACACCTTC,CASGLVRVANYGYTF
TRBJ2-1,18,NA,NA,TRBV7-9,TGTGCCAGCACGACGTCCGGGACACGATTATACAGCAACAATGAGCAGTTCTTC,CASTTSGTRLYSNNEQFF
TRBJ1-5,15,NA,NA,TRBV7-9,TGTGCCAGCAGCTTAGCGTCGGGCAGGGATCAGCCCCAGCATTTT,CASSLASGRDQPQHF
TRBJ1-2,14,once,NA,TRBV27,TGTGCCAGCAGCCGAGACCTCGGGATCTATGGCTACACCTTC,CASSRDLGIYGYTF
TRBJ2-3,16,NA,TRBD2,TRBV5-1,TGCGCCAGCAGCCTCGTAGCGGGGGGGGTCACAGATACGCAGTATTTT,CASSLVAGGVTDTQYF
TRBJ2-5,19,NA,TRBD2,TRBV5-1,TGCGCCAGCAGTCCGGGACTAGCGGGACGACCCCTATACCAAGAGACCCAGTACTTC,CASSPGLAGRPLYQETQYF
TRBJ2-7,20,NA,NA,TRBV13,TGTGCCAGCAGCTTAGGCCCTCCCTATCCTACAGTTCCTCTAACTTACGAGCAGTACTTC,CASSLGPPYPTVPLTYEQYF
TRBJ2-2,14,NA,NA,TRBV6-5,TGTGCCAGCAGTTACTCAACATACACCGGGGAGCTGTTTTTT,CASSYSTYTGELFF
TRBJ2-5,15,NA,NA,TRBV13,TGTGCCAGCAGCTTCCCGTCAGGTGGGCAAGAGACCCAGTACTTC,CASSFPSGGQETQYF
TRBJ2-5,13,NA,NA,TRBV7-3,TGTGCCAGCAGCTACGGTGAGCAAGAGACCCAGTACTTC,CASSYGEQETQYF
TRBJ2-7,17,NA,TRBD1,TRBV9,TGTGCCAGCAGCGGCCGAGAATACCGGGACAGGTACTACGAGCAGTACTTC,CASSGREYRDRYYEQYF
TRBJ2-3,17,once,NA,TRBV7-3,TGTGCCAGCAGCTCCCATGGTTCTCGAGATAGCACAGATACGCAGTATTTT,CASSSHGSRDSTDTQYF
TRBJ2-1,17,NA,TRBD1,TRBV6-6,TGTGCCAGCAGTCTCGAGGGGACAGGGGGAACGAGCGGTGAGCAGTTCTTC,CASSLEGTGGTSGEQFF
TRBJ2-3,16,NA,TRBD1,TRBV13,TGTGCCAGCAGCGCCCGGGGGGACAGGGCCCCAGATACGCAGTATTTT,CASSARGDRAPDTQYF
TRBJ2-1,15,NA,TRBD2,TRBV11-2,TGTGCCAGCACCCTCACTAGCGGGAAAGGGCATGAGCAGTTCTTC,CASTLTSGKGHEQFF
TRBJ1-1,15,few,NA,TRBV19,TGTGCCAGTAGTATAGATGGAGGGGCGGGCACTGAAGCTTTCTTT,CASSIDGGAGTEAFF
TRBJ2-5,15,NA,NA,TRBV21-1,TGTGCCAGCAGCACCTGGACAGGGTCCCGAGAGACCCAGTACTTC,CASSTWTGSRETQYF
TRBJ2-1,13,NA,TRBD2,TRBV29-1,TGCAGCGTACACGTAGCGGGAGGGGATGAGCAGTTCTTC,CSVHVAGGDEQFF
TRBJ2-7,13,NA,NA,TRBV30,TGTGCCTGGAGCGGAGGGACGTCAGGGGAGCAGTACTTC,CAWSGGTSGEQYF
TRBJ1-6,13,NA,TRBD1,TRBV7-3,TGTGCCAGCAGCAAAAACAGGGGTTCACCCCTCCACTTT,CASSKNRGSPLHF
TRBJ2-1,17,once,TRBD2,TRBV7-6,TGTGCCAGCAGCTTAAAGCCTAGCGGGGGGAACTACAATGAGCAGTTCTTC,CASSLKPSGGNYNEQFF
TRBJ1-1,14,NA,NA,TRBV27,TGTGCCAGCAGTTTATGGGGGGGAAACACTGAAGCTTTCTTT,CASSLWGGNTEAFF
TRBJ1-2,14,NA,TRBD1,TRBV6-2/TRBV6-3,TGTGCCAGCAGTTACTTGGGACAGGGCGGCGGCTACACCTTC,CASSYLGQGGGYTF
TRBJ2-5,13,NA,NA,TRBV6-5,TGTGCCACCGTGCGGTGGGGCGAAGAGACCCAGTACTTC,CATVRWGEETQYF
TRBJ1-2,15,NA,NA,TRBV11-2,TGTGCCAGCAGCTTAGGAAGGACAGCTAACTATGGCTACACCTTC,CASSLGRTANYGYTF
TRBJ1-2,11,NA,NA,TRBV6-6,TGTGCCAGCAGCCCCGAGTGGGGCTACACCTTC,CASSPEWGYTF
TRBJ1-1,16,NA,NA,TRBV6-2/TRBV6-3,TGTGCCAGCAGTTCTTACCTCGACAGGATGAACACTGAAGCTTTCTTT,CASSSYLDRMNTEAFF
TRBJ1-2,12,NA,NA,TRBV9,TGTGCCAGCAGCGTAAACTTTGGTGGCTACACCTTC,CASSVNFGGYTF
TRBJ2-1,16,NA,TRBD2,TRBV27,TGTGCCAGCCGCTGGGTTGGGACTAGAACCTACAATGAGCAGTTCTTC,CASRWVGTRTYNEQFF
TRBJ1-3,15,few,NA,TRBV4-3,TGCGCCAGCAGCCAGGGGACTAGGGGCCCGTACACCATATATTTT,CASSQGTRGPYTIYF
TRBJ2-5,13,NA,NA,TRBV11-3,TGTGCCAGCAGCGCCGGACAGCAAGAGACCCAGTACTTC,CASSAGQQETQYF
TRBJ1-2,14,once,NA,TRBV7-9,TGTGCCAGCAGCCTCTGGATTCCGGGTGGTGGCTACACCTTC,CASSLWIPGGGYTF
TRBJ2-1,12,NA,NA,TRBV12-3/TRBV12-4,TGTGCCAGCAGTCCTTTTGATGAGGAGCAGTTCTTC,CASSPFDEEQFF
TRBJ1-6,14,NA,NA,TRBV10-1,TGCGCCAGCAGTGAACCGACCGGGGTTTCACCCCTCCACTTT,CASSEPTGVSPLHF
TRBJ2-2,14,NA,NA,TRBV4-1,TGCGCCAGCAGCCAAGGCGGTCTCACCGGGGAGCTGTTTTTT,CASSQGGLTGELFF
TRBJ2-1,19,NA,TRBD2,TRBV13,TGTGCCAGCAGCTTTATAGCGGGAGAGGGGGGGACAGAGTGGAATGAGCAGTTCTTC,CASSFIAGEGGTEWNEQFF
TRBJ2-3,15,once,NA,TRBV4-1,TGCGCCAGCAGCCAAGGGACAGCGACCACAGATACGCAGTATTTT,CASSQGTATTDTQYF
TRBJ1-5,15,NA,NA,TRBV19,TGTGCCAGTAGTATAGGATGGCAGGGGTCTCAGCCCCAGCATTTT,CASSIGWQGSQPQHF
TRBJ1-2,15,NA,TRBD1,TRBV7-2,TGTGCCAGCAGCCGCGACAGGGGGGTAAACTATGGCTACACCTTC,CASSRDRGVNYGYTF
TRBJ2-5,13,NA,NA,TRBV2,TGTGCCAGGGAGCTACCGTTCCAAGAGACCCAGTACTTC,CARELPFQETQYF
TRBJ1-1,16,NA,TRBD1,TRBV4-2,TGTGCCAGCAGCCCCCGGACAGGGGGCCCGAACACTGAAGCTTTCTTT,CASSPRTGGPNTEAFF